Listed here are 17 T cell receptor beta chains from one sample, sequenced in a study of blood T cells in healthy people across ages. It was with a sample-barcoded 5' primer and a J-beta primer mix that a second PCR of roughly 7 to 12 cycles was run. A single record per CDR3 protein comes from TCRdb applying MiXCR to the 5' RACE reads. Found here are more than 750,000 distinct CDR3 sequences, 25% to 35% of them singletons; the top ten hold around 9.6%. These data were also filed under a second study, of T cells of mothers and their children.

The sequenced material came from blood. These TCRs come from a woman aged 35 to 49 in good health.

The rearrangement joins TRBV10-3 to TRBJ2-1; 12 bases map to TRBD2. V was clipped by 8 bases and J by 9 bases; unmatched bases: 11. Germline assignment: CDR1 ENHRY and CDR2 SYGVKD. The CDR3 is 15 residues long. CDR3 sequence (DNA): TGTGCCATCCGTCGGACTAGCGGGATGGGTGGTGAGCAGTTCTTC. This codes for CAIRRTSGMGGEQFF.

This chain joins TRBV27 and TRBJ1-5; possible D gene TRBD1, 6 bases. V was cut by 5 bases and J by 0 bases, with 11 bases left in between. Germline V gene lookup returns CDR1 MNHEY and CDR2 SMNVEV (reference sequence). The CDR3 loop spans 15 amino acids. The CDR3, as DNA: TGTGCCAGCAGTCCCCGACAGGATAGCAATCAGCCCCAGCATTTT. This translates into CASSPRQDSNQPQHF.

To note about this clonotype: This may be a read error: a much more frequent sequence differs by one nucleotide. CDR3 amino acids: CASSQGLVLLAEQFF. The CDR3, as DNA: TGCGCCAGCAGCCAAGGACTAGTCTTGCTTGCTGAGCAGTTCTTC. The chain recombines TRBV4-1 with TRBJ2-1; D might be TRBD2 (6 bases). Germline CDR1 reads MGHRA; CDR2 reads YSYEKL. The V and J ends lost 1 base and 9 bases respectively, with 16 bases between them. The CDR3 has 15 amino acids.

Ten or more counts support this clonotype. The CDR3 loop reads CASSFYPQGMNTEAFF. The DNA of the CDR3 is TGCGCCAGCAGCTTCTACCCTCAGGGGATGAACACTGAAGCTTTCTTT. This chain joins TRBV4-1 and TRBJ1-1, with D maybe TRBD1 (6 bases). V gave up 5 bases and J gave up 0 bases, with 16 bases separating them. CDR3 length: 16 residues. Germline assignment: CDR1 MGHRA and CDR2 YSYEKL.

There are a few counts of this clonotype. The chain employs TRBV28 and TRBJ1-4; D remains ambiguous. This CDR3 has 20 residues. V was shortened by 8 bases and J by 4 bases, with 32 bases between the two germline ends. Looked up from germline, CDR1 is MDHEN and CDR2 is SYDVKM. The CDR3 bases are TGTGCCAGCCGCACAAGGCTATTCAAAGATCGGACTGGGCGTAATGAAAAACTGTTTTTT. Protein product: CASRTRLFKDRTGRNEKLFF.

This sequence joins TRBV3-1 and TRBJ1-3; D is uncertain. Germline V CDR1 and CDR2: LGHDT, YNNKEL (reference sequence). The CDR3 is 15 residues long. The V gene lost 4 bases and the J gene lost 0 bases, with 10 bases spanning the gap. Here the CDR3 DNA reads TGTGCCAGCAGCCGTACAGTCATCTCTGGAAACACCATATATTTT. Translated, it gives CASSRTVISGNTIYF.

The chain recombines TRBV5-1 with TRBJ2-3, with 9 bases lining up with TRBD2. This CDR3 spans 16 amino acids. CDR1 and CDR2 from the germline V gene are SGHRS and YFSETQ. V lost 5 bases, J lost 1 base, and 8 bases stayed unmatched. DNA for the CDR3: TGCGCCAGCAGGAGTAGCGGGGGACTAGGCACAGATACGCAGTATTTT. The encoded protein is CASRSSGGLGTDTQYF.

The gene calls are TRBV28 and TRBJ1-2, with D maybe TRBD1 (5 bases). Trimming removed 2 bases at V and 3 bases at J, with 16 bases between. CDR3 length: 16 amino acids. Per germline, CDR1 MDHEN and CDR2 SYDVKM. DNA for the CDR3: TGTGCCAGCAGTTTAGTGCGCAGGGCAGGTGACTATGGCTACACCTTC. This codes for CASSLVRRAGDYGYTF.

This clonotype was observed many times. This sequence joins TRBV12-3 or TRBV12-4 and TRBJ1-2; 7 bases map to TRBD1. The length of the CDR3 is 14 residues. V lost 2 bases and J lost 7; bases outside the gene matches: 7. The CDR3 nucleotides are TGTGCCAGCAGTTTAAAGACAGGGAGTTTTGGCTACACCTTC. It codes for CASSLKTGSFGYTF.

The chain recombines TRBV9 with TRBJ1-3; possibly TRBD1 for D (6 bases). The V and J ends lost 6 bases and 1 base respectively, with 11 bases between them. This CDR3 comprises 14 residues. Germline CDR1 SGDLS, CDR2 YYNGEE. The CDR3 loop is CASNQGGSGNTIYF. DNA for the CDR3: TGTGCCAGCAACCAAGGGGGTTCTGGAAACACCATATATTTT.

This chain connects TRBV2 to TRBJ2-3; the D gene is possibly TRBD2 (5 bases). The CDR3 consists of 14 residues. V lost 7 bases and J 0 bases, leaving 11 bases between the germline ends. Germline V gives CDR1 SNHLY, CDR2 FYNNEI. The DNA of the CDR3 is TGTGCCAGCATGCGACCGGGGAGCACAGATACGCAGTATTTT. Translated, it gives CASMRPGSTDTQYF.

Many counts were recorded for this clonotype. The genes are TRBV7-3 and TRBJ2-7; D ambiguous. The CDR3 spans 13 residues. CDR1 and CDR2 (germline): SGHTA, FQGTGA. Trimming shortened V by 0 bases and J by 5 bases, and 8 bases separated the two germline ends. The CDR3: CASSLTTRDEQYF. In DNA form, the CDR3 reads TGTGCCAGCAGCTTAACCACCCGCGACGAGCAGTACTTC.

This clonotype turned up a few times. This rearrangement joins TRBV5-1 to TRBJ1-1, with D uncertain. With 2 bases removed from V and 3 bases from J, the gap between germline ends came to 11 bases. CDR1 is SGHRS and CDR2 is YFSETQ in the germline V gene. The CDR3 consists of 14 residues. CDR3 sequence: CASSFLVPDTEAFF. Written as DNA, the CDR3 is TGCGCCAGCAGCTTTCTCGTACCCGACACTGAAGCTTTCTTT.

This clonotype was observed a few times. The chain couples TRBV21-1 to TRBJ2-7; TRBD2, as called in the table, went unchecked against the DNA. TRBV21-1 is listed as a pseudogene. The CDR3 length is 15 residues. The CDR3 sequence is CASRTGLAVLYEQYF. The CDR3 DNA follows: TGTGCCAGCAGAACCGGACTAGCGGTACTTTACGAGCAGTACTTC.

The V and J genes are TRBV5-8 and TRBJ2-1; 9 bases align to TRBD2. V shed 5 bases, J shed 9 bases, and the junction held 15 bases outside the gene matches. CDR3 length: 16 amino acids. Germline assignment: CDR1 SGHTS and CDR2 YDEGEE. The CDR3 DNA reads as TGTGCCAGCAGGCCGCTTAGCGGGGGCTACAGGGGTGAGCAGTTCTTC. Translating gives CASRPLSGGYRGEQFF.

In DNA form, the CDR3 reads TGTGCCAGCAGTTTATCGGGGGGGCAGTATTTT. Protein product: CASSLSGGQYF. This chain uses TRBV28 with TRBJ2-3; 7 nucleotides align to TRBD2. Germline V gene data show CDR1 as MDHEN and CDR2 as SYDVKM. This CDR3 has 11 amino acids. V gave up 1 base and J gave up 11 bases; unmatched junction bases: 0.

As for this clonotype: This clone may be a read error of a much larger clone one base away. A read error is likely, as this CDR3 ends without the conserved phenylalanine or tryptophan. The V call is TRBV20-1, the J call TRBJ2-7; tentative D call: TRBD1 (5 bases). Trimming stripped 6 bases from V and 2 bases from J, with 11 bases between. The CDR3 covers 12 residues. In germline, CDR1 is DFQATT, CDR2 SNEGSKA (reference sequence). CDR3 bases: TGCAGTGCGAACGACAGTCCCTACGAGCAGTACTGC. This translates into CSANDSPYEQYC.